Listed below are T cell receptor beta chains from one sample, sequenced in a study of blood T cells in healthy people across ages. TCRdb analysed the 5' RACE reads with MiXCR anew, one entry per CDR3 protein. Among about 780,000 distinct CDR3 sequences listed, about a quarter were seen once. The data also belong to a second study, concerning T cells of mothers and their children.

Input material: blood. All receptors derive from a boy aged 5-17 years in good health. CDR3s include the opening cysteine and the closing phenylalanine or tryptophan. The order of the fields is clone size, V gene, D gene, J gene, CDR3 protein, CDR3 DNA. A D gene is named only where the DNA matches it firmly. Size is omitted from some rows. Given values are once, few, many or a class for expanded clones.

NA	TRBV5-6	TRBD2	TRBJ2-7	CASSLDLAGVYEQYF	TGTGCCAGCAGCTTGGATCTAGCGGGGGTCTACGAGCAGTACTTC
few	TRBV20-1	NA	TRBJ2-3	CSATSAAETTDTQYF	TGCAGTGCTACCTCCGCAGCGGAGACCACAGATACGCAGTATTTT
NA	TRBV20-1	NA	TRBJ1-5	CSARDRRGLKNQPQHF	TGCAGTGCTAGAGATCGTCGCGGCCTAAAAAATCAGCCCCAGCATTTT
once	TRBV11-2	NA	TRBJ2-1	CVSTPGRGQFF	TGTGTCAGCACCCCGGGTAGAGGGCAGTTCTTC
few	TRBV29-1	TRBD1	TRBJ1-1	CSVAIDRGTEAFF	TGCAGCGTTGCAATCGACAGGGGCACTGAAGCTTTCTTT
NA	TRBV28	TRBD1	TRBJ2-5	CASINRGEETQYF	TGTGCCAGCATAAACAGGGGCGAAGAGACCCAGTACTTC
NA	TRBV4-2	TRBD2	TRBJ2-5	CASSQDGGTSAETQYF	TGTGCCAGCAGCCAAGACGGGGGGACTAGCGCCGAGACCCAGTACTTC
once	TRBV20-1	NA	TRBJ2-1	CSAPGDPDEQFF	TGCAGTGCTCCGGGCGATCCAGATGAGCAGTTCTTC
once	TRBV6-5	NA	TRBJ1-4	CASSREGRLFF	TGTGCCAGCAGCCGGGAGGGTCGACTGTTTTTT
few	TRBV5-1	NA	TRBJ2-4	CASSLGSLIGNIQYF	TGCGCCAGCAGCTTGGGGAGCCTTATAGGGAACATTCAGTACTTC
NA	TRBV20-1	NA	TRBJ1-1	CSANPWDTNTEAFF	TGCAGTGCAAACCCCTGGGACACCAACACTGAAGCTTTCTTT
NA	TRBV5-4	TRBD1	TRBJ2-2	CASRRTGNRELFF	TGTGCCAGCAGGCGGACAGGGAACAGGGAGCTGTTTTTT
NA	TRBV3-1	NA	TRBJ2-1	CASSQEHEQFF	TGTGCCAGCAGCCAAGAACATGAGCAGTTCTTC
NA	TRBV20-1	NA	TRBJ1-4	CSASRRLGQGNEKLFF	TGCAGTGCTAGCCGGAGGTTAGGGCAGGGGAATGAAAAACTGTTTTTT